This TCR beta chain was profiled in a study of blood T cell repertoires in COVID-19. Per the original data handling: Reference gene primer amplification gave estimated nucleated cell counts. Measured with immunoSEQ multiplex PCR; TCRdb has only the in-frame clones, and not every one. The V and J calls and clone size come from that table; D and trimming were worked out from the DNA. The repertoire consists of 400,000 to 450,000 clones, with 80% to 90% occurring once and the leading ten covering 0.9% to 1.2%. This clonotype was sampled from a man aged 30 to 39 who had recovered from COVID-19. Sequences were obtained from PBMCs or T cells enriched from blood (not recorded which).

The CDR3 here is CASSLPRGTPQHF. The CDR3 DNA reads as TGTGCCAGCAGTCTACCCAGGGGGACCCCCCAGCATTTT. The V and J genes are TRBV12-3 or TRBV12-4 and TRBJ1-5, with TRBD1 matching over 7 bases. This CDR3 is 13 amino acids long. After removal of 5 bases from V and 10 bases from J, the junction contained 8 bases not matched to a gene.